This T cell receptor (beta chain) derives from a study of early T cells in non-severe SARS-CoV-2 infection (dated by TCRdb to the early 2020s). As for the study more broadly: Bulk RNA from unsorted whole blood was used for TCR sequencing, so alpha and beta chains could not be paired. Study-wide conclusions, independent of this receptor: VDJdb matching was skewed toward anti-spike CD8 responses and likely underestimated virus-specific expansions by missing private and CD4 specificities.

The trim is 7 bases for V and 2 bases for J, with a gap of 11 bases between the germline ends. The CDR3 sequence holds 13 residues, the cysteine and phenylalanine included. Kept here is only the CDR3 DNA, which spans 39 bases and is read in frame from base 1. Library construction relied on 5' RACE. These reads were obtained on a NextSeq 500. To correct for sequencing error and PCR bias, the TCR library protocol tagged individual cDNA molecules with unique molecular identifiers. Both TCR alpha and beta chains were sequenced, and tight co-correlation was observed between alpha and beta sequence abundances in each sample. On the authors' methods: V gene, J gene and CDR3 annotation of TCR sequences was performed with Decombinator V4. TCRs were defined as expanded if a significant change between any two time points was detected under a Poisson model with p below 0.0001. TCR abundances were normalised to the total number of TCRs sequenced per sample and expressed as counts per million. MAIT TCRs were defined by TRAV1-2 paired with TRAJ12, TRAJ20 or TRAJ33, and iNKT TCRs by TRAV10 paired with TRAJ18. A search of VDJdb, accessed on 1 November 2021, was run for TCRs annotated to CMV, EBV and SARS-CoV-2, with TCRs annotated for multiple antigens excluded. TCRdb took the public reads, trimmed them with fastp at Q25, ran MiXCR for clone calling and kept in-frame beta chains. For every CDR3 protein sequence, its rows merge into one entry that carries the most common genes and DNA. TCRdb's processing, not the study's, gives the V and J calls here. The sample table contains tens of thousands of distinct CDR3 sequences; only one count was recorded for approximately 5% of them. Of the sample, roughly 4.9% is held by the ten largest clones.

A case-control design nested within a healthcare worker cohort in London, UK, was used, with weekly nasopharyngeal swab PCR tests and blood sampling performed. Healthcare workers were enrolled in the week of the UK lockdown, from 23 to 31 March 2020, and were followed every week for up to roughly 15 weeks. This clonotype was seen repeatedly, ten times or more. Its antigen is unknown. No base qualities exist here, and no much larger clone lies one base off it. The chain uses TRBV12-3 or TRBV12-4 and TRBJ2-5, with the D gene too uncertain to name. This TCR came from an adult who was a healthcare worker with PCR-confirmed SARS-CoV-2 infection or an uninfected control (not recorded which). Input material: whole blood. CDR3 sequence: CASTGREQETQYF. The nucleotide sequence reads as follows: TGTGCCAGCACCGGTAGAGAACAAGAGACCCAGTACTTC.